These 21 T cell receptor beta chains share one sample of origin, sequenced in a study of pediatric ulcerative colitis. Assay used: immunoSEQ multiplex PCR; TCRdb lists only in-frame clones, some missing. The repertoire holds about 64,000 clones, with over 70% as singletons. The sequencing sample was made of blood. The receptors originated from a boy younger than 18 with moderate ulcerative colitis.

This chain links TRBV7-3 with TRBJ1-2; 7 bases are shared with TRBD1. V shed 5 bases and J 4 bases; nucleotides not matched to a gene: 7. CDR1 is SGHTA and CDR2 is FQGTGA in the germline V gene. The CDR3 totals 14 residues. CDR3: CASSPQGGLYGYTF. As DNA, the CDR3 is TGTGCCAGCAGCCCTCAGGGGGGGCTCTATGGCTACACCTTC.

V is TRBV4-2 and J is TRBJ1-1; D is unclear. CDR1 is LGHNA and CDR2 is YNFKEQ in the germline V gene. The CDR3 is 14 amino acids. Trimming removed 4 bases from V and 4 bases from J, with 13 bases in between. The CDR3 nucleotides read TGTGCCAGCAGCCCCGAAAGGCTGAGCACTGAAGCTTTCTTT. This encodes CASSPERLSTEAFF.

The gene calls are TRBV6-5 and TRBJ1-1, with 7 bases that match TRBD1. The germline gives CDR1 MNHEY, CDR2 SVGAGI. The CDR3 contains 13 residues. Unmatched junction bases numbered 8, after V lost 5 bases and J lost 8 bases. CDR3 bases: TGTGCCAGCAGTCAAACCGGGACAGAAGAAGCTTTCTTT. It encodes CASSQTGTEEAFF.

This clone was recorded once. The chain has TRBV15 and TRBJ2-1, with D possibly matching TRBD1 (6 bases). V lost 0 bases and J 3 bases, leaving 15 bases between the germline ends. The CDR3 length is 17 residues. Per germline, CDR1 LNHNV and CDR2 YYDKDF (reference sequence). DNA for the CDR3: TGTGCCACCAGCAGAGATCGGAGTACAGGGTTCTACAATGAGCAGTTCTTC. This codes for CATSRDRSTGFYNEQFF.

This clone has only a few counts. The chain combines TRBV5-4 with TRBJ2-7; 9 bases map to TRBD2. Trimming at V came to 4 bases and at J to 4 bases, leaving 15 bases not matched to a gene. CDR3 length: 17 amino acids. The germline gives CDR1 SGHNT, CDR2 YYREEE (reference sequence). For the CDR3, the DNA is TGTGCCAGCAGCGGGGGACTAGCCGGAACACACCAATACGAGCAGTACTTC. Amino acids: CASSGGLAGTHQYEQYF.

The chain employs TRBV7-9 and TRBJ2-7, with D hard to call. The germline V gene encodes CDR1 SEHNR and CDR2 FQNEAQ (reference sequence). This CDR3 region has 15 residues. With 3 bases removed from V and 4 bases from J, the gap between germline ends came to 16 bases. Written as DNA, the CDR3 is TGTGCCAGCAGCTTCCGGGCCGCCTTGGCGTACGAGCAGTACTTC. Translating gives CASSFRAALAYEQYF.

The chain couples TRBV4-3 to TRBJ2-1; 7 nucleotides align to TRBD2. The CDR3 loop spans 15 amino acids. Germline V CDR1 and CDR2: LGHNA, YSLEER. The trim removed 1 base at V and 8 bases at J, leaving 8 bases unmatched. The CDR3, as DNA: TGCGCCAGCAGCCAAGGACTAGCTCCGGTTCATGAGCAGTTCTTC. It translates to CASSQGLAPVHEQFF.

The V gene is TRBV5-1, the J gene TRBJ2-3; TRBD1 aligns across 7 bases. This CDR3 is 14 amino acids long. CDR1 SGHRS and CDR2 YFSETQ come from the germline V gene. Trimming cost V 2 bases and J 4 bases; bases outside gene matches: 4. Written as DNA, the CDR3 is TGCGCCAGCAGCTTCGAGACAGGGTCAGATACGCAGTATTTT. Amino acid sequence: CASSFETGSDTQYF.

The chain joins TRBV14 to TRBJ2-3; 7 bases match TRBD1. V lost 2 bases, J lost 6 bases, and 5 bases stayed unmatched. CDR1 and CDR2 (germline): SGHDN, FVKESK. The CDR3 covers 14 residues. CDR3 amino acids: CASSQLTGTDTQYF. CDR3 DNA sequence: TGTGCCAGCAGCCAATTGACAGGGACGGATACGCAGTATTTT.

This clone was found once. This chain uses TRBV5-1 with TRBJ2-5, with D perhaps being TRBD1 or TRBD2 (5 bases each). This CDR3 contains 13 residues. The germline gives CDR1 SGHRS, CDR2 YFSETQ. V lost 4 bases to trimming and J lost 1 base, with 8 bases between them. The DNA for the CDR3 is TGCGCCAGCAGCGGGGGATCCCAAGAGACCCAGTACTTC. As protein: CASSGGSQETQYF.

CDR3 in DNA: TGTGCCAGCTCACCACCGGGACTAGCGGGGGGAAATACGCAGTATTTT. Its protein is CASSPPGLAGGNTQYF. The genes are TRBV18 and TRBJ2-3, with TRBD2 matching over 15 bases. Germline CDR1 and CDR2: KGHSH and LQKENI. The CDR3 consists of 16 residues. The trim removed 0 bases at V and 7 bases at J, leaving 2 bases unmatched.

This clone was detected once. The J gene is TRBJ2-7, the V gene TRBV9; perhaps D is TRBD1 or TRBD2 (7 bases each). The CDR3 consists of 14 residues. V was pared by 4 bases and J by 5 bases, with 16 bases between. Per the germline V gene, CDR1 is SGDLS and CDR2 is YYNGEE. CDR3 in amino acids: CASSPGGGLDEQYF. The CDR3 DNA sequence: TGTGCCAGCAGCCCAGGGGGAGGGCTGGACGAGCAGTACTTC.

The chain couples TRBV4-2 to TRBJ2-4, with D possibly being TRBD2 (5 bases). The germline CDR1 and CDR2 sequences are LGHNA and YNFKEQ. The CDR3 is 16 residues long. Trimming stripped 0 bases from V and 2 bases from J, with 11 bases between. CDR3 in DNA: TGTGCCAGCAGCCAAGAAATCGGGGTGACCAAAAACATTCAGTACTTC. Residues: CASSQEIGVTKNIQYF.

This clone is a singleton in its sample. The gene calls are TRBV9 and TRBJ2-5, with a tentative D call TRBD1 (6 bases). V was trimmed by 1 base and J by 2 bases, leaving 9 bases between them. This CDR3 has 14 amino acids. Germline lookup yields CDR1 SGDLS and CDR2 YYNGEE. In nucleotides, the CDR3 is TGTGCCAGCAGCGTAACAGGGTCACAAGAGACCCAGTACTTC. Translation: CASSVTGSQETQYF. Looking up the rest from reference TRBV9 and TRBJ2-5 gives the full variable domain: DSGVTQTPKHLITATGQRVTLRCSPRSGDLSVYWYQQSLDQGLQFLIQYYNGEERAKGNILERFSAQQFPDLHSELNLSSLELGDSALYFCASSVTGSQETQYFGPGTRLLVL.

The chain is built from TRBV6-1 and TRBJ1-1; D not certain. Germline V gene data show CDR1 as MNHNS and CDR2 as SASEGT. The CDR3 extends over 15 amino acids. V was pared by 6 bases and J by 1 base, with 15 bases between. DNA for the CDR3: TGTGCCAGCAGCGTCGCCGCGGGTGGGAACACTGAAGCTTTCTTT. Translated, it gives CASSVAAGGNTEAFF.

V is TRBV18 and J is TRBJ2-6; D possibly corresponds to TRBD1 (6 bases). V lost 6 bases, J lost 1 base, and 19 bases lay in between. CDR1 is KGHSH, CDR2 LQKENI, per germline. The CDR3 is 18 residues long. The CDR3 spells CASSPKGRGVSGANVLTF. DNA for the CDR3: TGTGCCAGCTCTCCGAAGGGCAGGGGTGTATCTGGGGCCAACGTCCTGACTTTC. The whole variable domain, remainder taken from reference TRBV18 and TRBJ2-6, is NAGVMQNPRHLVRRRGQEARLRCSPMKGHSHVYWYRQLPEEGLKFMVYLQKENIIDESGMPKERFSAEFPKEGPSILRIQQVVRGDSAAYFCASSPKGRGVSGANVLTFGAGSRLTVL.

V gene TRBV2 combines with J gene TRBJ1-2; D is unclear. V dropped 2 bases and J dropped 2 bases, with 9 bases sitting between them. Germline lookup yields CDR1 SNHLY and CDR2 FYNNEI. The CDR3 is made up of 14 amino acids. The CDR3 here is CASSERPANYGYTF. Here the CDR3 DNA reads TGTGCCAGCAGTGAAAGGCCAGCCAACTATGGCTACACCTTC.

The CDR3 region has the DNA TGTGCCAGCAGCTTAGCCCCTCCCTTCGTAGCGGGGGACCAAGAGACCCAGTACTTC. Residues: CASSLAPPFVAGDQETQYF. The V gene is TRBV7-2, the J gene TRBJ2-5; 9 positions match TRBD2. CDR3 length: 19 residues. The germline V gene encodes CDR1 SGHTA and CDR2 FQGNSA. After removal of 0 bases from V and 0 bases from J, the junction contained 11 bases not matched to a gene.

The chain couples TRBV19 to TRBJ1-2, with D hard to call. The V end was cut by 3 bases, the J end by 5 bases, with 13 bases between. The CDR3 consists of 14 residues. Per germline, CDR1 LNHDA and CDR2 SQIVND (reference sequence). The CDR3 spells CASSIEGLLYGYTF. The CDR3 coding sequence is TGTGCCAGTAGTATCGAGGGCCTTCTGTATGGCTACACCTTC.

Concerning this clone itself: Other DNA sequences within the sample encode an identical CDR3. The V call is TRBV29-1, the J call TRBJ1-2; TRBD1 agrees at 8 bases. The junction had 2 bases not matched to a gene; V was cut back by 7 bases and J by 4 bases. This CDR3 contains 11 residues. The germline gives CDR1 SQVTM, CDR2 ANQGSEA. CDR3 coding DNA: TGCAGCGCTGACAGGGGCTATGGCTACACCTTC. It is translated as CSADRGYGYTF.

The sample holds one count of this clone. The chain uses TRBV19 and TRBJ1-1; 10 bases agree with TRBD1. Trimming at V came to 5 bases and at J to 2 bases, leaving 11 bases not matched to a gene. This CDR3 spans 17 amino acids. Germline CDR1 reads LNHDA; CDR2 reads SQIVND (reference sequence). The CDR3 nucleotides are TGTGCCAGTAGTCCCCGGACAGGGGGGAATAGTAACACTGAAGCTTTCTTT. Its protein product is CASSPRTGGNSNTEAFF.